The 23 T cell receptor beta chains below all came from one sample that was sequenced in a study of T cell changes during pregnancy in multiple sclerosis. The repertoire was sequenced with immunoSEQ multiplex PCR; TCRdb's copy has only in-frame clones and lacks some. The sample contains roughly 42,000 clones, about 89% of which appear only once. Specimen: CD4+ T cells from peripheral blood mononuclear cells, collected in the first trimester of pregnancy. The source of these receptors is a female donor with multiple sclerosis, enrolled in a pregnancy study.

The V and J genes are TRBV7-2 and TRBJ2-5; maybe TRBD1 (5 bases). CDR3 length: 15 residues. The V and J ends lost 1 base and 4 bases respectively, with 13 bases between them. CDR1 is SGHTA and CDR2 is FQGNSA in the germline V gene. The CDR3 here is CASSLDWTYLETQYF. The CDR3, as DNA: TGTGCCAGCAGCTTAGATTGGACATACCTAGAGACCCAGTACTTC.

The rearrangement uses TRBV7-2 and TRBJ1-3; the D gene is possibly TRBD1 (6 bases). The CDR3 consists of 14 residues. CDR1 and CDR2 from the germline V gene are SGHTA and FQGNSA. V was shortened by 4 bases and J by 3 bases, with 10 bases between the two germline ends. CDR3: CASSSYRVGNTIYF. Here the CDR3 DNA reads TGTGCCAGCAGCTCTTACAGGGTTGGAAACACCATATATTTT.

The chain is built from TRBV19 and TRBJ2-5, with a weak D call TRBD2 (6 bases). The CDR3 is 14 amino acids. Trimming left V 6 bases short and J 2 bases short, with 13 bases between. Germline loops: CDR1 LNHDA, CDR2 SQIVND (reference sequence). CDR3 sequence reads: CASRTAGWQETQYF. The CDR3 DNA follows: TGTGCCAGTAGGACAGCGGGCTGGCAAGAGACCCAGTACTTC.

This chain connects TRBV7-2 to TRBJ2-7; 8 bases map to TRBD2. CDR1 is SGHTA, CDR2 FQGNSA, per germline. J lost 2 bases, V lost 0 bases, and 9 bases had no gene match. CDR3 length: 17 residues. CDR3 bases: TGTGCCAGCAGCTTAGCAGGGCGGGGTAGCGGGGCCTACGAGCAGTACTTC. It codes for CASSLAGRGSGAYEQYF.

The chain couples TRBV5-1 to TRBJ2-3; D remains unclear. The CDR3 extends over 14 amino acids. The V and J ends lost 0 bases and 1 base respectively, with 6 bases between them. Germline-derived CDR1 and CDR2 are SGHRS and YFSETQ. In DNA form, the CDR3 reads TGCGCCAGCAGCTTGGCGCCAGGCACAGATACGCAGTATTTT. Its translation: CASSLAPGTDTQYF.

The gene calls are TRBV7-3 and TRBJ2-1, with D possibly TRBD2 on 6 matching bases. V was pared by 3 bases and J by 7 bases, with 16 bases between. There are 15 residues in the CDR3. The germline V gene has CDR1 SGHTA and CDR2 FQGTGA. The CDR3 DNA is TGTGCCAGCAGCTTGGACTTCCGAGGAGGGAATGAGCAGTTCTTC. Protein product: CASSLDFRGGNEQFF.

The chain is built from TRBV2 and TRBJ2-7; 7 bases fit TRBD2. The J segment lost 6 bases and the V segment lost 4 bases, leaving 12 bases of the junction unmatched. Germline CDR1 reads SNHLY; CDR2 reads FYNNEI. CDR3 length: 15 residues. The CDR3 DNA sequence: TGTGCCAGCAGTGTTGAGCGGGGCCTTAGTTCCGAGCAGTACTTC. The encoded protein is CASSVERGLSSEQYF.

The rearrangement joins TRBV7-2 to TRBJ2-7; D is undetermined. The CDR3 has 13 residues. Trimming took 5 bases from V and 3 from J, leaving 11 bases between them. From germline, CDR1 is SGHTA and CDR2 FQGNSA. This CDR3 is CASSPPTIYEQYF. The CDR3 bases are TGTGCCAGCAGCCCCCCGACAATCTACGAGCAGTACTTC.

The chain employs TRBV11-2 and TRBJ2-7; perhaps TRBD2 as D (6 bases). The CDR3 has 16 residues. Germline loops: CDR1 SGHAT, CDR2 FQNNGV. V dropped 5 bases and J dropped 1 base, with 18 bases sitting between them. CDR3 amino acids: CASSAARRGLSYEQYF. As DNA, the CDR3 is TGTGCCAGCAGCGCCGCTCGGAGGGGCTTATCCTACGAGCAGTACTTC.

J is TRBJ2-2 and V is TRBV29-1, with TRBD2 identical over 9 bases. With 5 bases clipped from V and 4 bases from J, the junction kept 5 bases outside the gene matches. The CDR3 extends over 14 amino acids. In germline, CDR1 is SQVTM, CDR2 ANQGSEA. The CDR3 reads CSVRLAGFTGELFF. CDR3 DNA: TGCAGCGTTCGTCTAGCGGGATTCACCGGGGAGCTGTTTTTT.

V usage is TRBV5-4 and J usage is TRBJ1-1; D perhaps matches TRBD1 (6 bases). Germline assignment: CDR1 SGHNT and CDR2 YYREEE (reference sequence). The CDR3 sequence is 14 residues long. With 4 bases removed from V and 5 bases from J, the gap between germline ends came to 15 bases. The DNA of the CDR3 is TGTGCCAGCAGCGTACGAACAGGGATTACTGAAGCTTTCTTT. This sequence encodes CASSVRTGITEAFF.

The chain's CDR3 is CASSSIMRTGRYEQYF. DNA of the CDR3: TGCGCCAGCAGCTCGATCATGAGGACAGGGAGGTACGAGCAGTACTTC. The gene calls are TRBV5-1 and TRBJ2-7, with TRBD1 identical over 8 bases. The V and J ends lost 3 bases and 4 bases, in that order; junction bases with no gene match: 12. Germline values: CDR1 SGHRS, CDR2 YFSETQ. CDR3 length: 16 amino acids. Full variable domain (outside the CDR3, taken from reference TRBV5-1 and TRBJ2-7): KAGVTQTPRYLIKTRGQQVTLSCSPISGHRSVSWYQQTPGQGLQFLFEYFSETQRNKGNFPGRFSGRQFSNSRSEMNVSTLELGDSALYLCASSSIMRTGRYEQYFGPGTRLTVT.

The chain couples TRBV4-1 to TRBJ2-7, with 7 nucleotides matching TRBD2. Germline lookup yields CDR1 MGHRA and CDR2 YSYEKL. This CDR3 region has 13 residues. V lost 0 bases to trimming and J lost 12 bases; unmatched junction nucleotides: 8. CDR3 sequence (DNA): TGCGCCAGCAGCCAAGATCAGGGACTAAGTTCGTACTTC. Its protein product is CASSQDQGLSSYF.

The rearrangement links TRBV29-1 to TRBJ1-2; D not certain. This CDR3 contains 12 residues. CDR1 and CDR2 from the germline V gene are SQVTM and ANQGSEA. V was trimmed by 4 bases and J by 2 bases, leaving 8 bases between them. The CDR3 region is CSVAKQNYGYTF. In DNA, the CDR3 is TGCAGCGTTGCAAAACAGAACTATGGCTACACCTTC.

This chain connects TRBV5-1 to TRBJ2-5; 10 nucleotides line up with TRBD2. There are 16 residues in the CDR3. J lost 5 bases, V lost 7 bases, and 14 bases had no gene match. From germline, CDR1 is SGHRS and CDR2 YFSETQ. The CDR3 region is CASSGYLSGRSETQYF. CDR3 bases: TGCGCCAGCTCTGGGTACCTTAGCGGGAGGTCGGAGACCCAGTACTTC.

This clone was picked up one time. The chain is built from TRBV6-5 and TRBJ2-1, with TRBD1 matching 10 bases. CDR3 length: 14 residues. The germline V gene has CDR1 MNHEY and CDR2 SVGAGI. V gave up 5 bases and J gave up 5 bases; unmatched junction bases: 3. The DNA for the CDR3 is TGTGCCAGCAGTCCCGGGACAGGGGACAATGAGCAGTTCTTC. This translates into CASSPGTGDNEQFF.

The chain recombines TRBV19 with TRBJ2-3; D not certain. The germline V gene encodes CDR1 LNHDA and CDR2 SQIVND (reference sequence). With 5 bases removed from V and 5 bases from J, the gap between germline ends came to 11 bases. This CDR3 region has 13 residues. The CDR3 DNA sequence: TGTGCCAGTAGTGTCGGCCGAGGAGATACGCAGTATTTT. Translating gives CASSVGRGDTQYF.

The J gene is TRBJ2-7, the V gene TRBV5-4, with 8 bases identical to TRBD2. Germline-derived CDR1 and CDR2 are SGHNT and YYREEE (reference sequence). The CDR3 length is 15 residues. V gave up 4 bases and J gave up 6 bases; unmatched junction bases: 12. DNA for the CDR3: TGTGCCAGCAGCCTACCGGGACTAGTTAGTAGCGAGCAGTACTTC. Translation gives CASSLPGLVSSEQYF.

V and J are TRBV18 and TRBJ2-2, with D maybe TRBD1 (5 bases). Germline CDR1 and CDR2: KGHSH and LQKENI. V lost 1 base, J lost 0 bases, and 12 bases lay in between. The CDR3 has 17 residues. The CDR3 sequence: CASSPRQWGANTGELFF. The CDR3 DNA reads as TGTGCCAGCTCACCACGGCAGTGGGGCGCGAACACCGGGGAGCTGTTTTTT. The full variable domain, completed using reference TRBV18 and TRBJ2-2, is NAGVMQNPRHLVRRRGQEARLRCSPMKGHSHVYWYRQLPEEGLKFMVYLQKENIIDESGMPKERFSAEFPKEGPSILRIQQVVRGDSAAYFCASSPRQWGANTGELFFGEGSRLTVL.

The CDR3 sequence: CASSPRRVNQPQHF. CDR3 sequence (DNA): TGTGCCAGCTCACCACGGCGGGTCAATCAGCCCCAGCATTTT. The chain combines TRBV18 with TRBJ1-5; no clear D gene. This CDR3 has 14 amino acids. Trimming took 1 base from V and 3 from J, leaving 7 bases between them. The V gene's germline CDR1 is KGHSH and CDR2 LQKENI.

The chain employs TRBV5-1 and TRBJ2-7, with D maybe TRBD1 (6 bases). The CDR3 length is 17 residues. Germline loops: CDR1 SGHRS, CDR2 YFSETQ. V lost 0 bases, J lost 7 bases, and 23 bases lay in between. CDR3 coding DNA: TGCGCCAGCAGCTTGGAGACAGGTCCGCTCCTCCCTCGGGAGCAGTACTTC. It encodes CASSLETGPLLPREQYF.

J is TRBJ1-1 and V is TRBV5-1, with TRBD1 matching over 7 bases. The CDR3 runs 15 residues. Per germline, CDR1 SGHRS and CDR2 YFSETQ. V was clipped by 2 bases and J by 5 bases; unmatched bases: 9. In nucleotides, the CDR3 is TGCGCCAGCAGCTTCCTAAGACAGGGAGGAACTGAAGCTTTCTTT. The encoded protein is CASSFLRQGGTEAFF. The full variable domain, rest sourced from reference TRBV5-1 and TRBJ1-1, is KAGVTQTPRYLIKTRGQQVTLSCSPISGHRSVSWYQQTPGQGLQFLFEYFSETQRNKGNFPGRFSGRQFSNSRSEMNVSTLELGDSALYLCASSFLRQGGTEAFFGQGTRLTVV.

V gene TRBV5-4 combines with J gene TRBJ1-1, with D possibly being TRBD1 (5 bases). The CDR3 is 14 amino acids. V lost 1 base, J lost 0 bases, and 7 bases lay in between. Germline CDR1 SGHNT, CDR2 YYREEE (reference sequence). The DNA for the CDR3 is TGTGCCAGCAGCTTGCCAGGGATGAACACTGAAGCTTTCTTT. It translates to CASSLPGMNTEAFF. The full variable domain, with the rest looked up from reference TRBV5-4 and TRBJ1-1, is ETGVTQSPTHLIKTRGQQVTLRCSSQSGHNTVSWYQQALGQGPQFIFQYYREEENGRGNFPPRFSGLQFPNYSSELNVNALELDDSALYLCASSLPGMNTEAFFGQGTRLTVV.